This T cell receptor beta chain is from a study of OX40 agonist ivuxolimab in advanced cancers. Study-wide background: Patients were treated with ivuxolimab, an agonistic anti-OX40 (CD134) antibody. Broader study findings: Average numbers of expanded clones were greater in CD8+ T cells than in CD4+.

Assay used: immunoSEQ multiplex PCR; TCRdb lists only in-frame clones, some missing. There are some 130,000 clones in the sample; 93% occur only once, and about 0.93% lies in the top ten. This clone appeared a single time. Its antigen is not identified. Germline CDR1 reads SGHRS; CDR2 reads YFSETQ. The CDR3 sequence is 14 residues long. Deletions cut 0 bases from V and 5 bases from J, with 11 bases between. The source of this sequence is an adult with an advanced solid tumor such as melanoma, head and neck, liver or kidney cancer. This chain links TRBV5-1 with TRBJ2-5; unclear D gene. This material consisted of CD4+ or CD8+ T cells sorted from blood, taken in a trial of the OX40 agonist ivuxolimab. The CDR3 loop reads CASSLGQATETQYF. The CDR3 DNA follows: TGCGCCAGCAGCTTGGGGCAGGCTACCGAGACCCAGTACTTC.